The 31 T cell receptor beta chains given below trace back to one sample, sequenced in a study of blood T cell repertoires in COVID-19. Method: immunoSEQ multiplex PCR; TCRdb's copy keeps in-frame clones and lacks some. Of approximately 200,000 clones in the sample, 70% to 90% were seen once. The specimen sequenced was peripheral blood. The receptor set was obtained from a person aged 70 to 85 with COVID-19, enrolled during active disease.

This chain links TRBV11-2 with TRBJ1-4; TRBD1 might be the D (5 bases). V lost 5 bases to trimming and J lost 3 bases, with 13 bases between them. The CDR3 has 15 amino acids. In germline, CDR1 is SGHAT, CDR2 FQNNGV. In DNA, the CDR3 is TGTGCCAGCAGCCAAAACAAACAGGCTAATGAAAAACTGTTTTTT. Amino acid sequence: CASSQNKQANEKLFF.

The V call is TRBV7-8, the J call TRBJ1-5; D is ambiguous. The germline V gene has CDR1 SGHVS and CDR2 FQNEAQ. Trimming removed 3 bases at V and 7 bases at J, with 16 bases between. The CDR3 runs 15 residues. The DNA of the CDR3 is TGTGCCAGCAGCTTCCCCGCGGGGTTTCGACAGCCCCAGCATTTT. Amino acids: CASSFPAGFRQPQHF.

This chain joins TRBV5-1 and TRBJ1-6; D possibly corresponds to TRBD1 (6 bases). The CDR3 loop spans 15 amino acids. From germline, CDR1 is SGHRS and CDR2 YFSETQ. V gave up 2 bases and J gave up 4 bases, with 10 bases separating them. The chain's CDR3 is CASSLQGLYNSPLHF. CDR3 bases: TGCGCCAGCAGCTTACAGGGCTTGTATAATTCACCCCTCCACTTT.

This chain links TRBV7-9 with TRBJ2-1; D possibly corresponds to TRBD2 (6 bases). Per germline, CDR1 SEHNR and CDR2 FQNEAQ (reference sequence). V lost 6 bases and J 7 bases, leaving 10 bases between the germline ends. The CDR3 has 12 amino acids. As DNA, the CDR3 is TGTGCCAGCAGGGCGGGGAAGAATGAGCAGTTCTTC. This codes for CASRAGKNEQFF.

This clone was detected only once. V is TRBV29-1 and J is TRBJ1-2, with TRBD1 as a possible D gene (5 bases). Between the trimmed V and J ends, which lost 7 bases and 8 bases, there was a span of 23 bases. The CDR3 has 14 amino acids. CDR1 and CDR2 from the germline V gene are SQVTM and ANQGSEA. CDR3 DNA: TGCAGCGCTGGGGGGAGAGAGGGTTTTGGAGGCTACACCTTC. This gives the protein CSAGGREGFGGYTF.

The rearrangement uses TRBV15 and TRBJ2-3; possible D gene TRBD2, 7 bases. V was shortened by 1 base and J by 0 bases, with 14 bases between the two germline ends. Germline V CDR1 and CDR2: LNHNV, YYDKDF (reference sequence). The CDR3 runs 17 residues. The CDR3 DNA follows: TGTGCCACCAGCAGAGCTCAAGGGGGAGGGAGCACAGATACGCAGTATTTT. This encodes CATSRAQGGGSTDTQYF.

The chain joins TRBV27 to TRBJ2-2, with TRBD1 as a possible D gene (5 bases). The CDR3 has 15 amino acids. Trimming shortened V by 2 bases and J by 6 bases, and 13 bases separated the two germline ends. CDR1 and CDR2 (germline): MNHEY, SMNVEV (reference sequence). CDR3: CASSLRQGYAGELFF. DNA of the CDR3: TGTGCCAGCAGTTTACGGCAGGGATACGCCGGGGAGCTGTTTTTT.

The V call is TRBV28, the J call TRBJ1-2, with D unresolved. This CDR3 is 15 amino acids long. Trimming left V 4 bases short and J 4 bases short, with 16 bases between. CDR1 and CDR2 (germline): MDHEN, SYDVKM. CDR3 residues: CASSYPLGRFYGYTF. The CDR3 nucleotides read TGTGCCAGCAGTTACCCCCTCGGGAGATTCTATGGCTACACCTTC.

The chain couples TRBV28 to TRBJ1-6, with 7 bases identical to TRBD1. CDR3 size: 16 residues. CDR1 is MDHEN, CDR2 SYDVKM, per germline. With V trimmed by 5 bases and J by 3 bases, 7 bases remained unmatched. The CDR3 DNA reads TGTGCCAGCAGTGCGTCCGCAGGGGGCTATAATTCACCCCTCCACTTT. It codes for CASSASAGGYNSPLHF. Looking up the rest from reference TRBV28 and TRBJ1-6 gives the full variable domain: DVKVTQSSRYLVKRTGEKVFLECVQDMDHENMFWYRQDPGLGLRLIYFSYDVKMKEKGDIPEGYSVSREKKERFSLILESASTNQTSMYLCASSASAGGYNSPLHFGNGTRLTVT.

This clone was detected only once. This chain links TRBV3-1 (or the pseudogene TRBV3-2) with TRBJ1-1, with 8 bases aligning to TRBD1. Germline trimming cut 5 bases from V and 0 bases from J; bases unmatched to any gene: 5. CDR1 and CDR2 from the germline V gene are LGHDT and YNNKEL (reference sequence). The CDR3 has 15 amino acids. The CDR3 sequence: CASSSRTGMNTEAFF. Written as DNA, the CDR3 is TGTGCCAGCAGCTCCCGGACAGGGATGAACACTGAAGCTTTCTTT.

The J gene is TRBJ2-3, the V gene TRBV7-8, with no clear D. CDR3 length: 14 amino acids. V lost 3 bases, J lost 1 base, and 8 bases lay in between. From germline, CDR1 is SGHVS and CDR2 FQNEAQ. Here the CDR3 DNA reads TGTGCCAGCAGCTTCTTTTCGGGCACAGATACGCAGTATTTT. Protein sequence: CASSFFSGTDTQYF.

The chain links TRBV3-1 (or the pseudogene TRBV3-2) to TRBJ1-2; D is ambiguous. CDR3 size: 15 residues. Trimming pared 0 bases from V and 9 bases from J, leaving 17 bases between. Germline V CDR1 and CDR2: LGHDT, YNNKEL (reference sequence). The CDR3 protein is CASSQDVLGSGRYTF. The DNA of the CDR3 is TGTGCCAGCAGCCAAGATGTATTGGGTTCTGGGCGCTACACCTTC.

For the CDR3, the DNA is TGTGCCAGCAGCCTCAGGGAAATGAACACTGAAGCTTTCTTT. Amino acid sequence: CASSLREMNTEAFF. The chain recombines TRBV6-5 with TRBJ1-1; the D gene is possibly TRBD1 (5 bases). Per germline, CDR1 MNHEY and CDR2 SVGAGI. With 6 bases removed from V and 0 bases from J, the gap between germline ends came to 11 bases. The CDR3 is 14 amino acids.

The chain is built from TRBV3-1 (or the pseudogene TRBV3-2) and TRBJ1-3; D is unclear. V lost 0 bases and J lost 8, with 11 bases in between. Germline V lookup: CDR1 LGHDT, CDR2 YNNKEL (reference sequence). The CDR3 is 14 residues long. This CDR3 reads CASSQEAGRDTIYF. The CDR3 nucleotides read TGTGCCAGCAGCCAAGAGGCAGGTCGAGACACCATATATTTT.

The V gene is TRBV18, the J gene TRBJ1-2; 8 bases line up with TRBD1. The CDR3 totals 14 residues. V gave up 3 bases and J gave up 7 bases; unmatched junction bases: 7. Germline V gives CDR1 KGHSH, CDR2 LQKENI. CDR3 DNA sequence: TGTGCCAGCTCACCTACCGGGACAGGAGGTGGCTACACCTTC. Encoded protein: CASSPTGTGGGYTF.

This chain links TRBV29-1 with TRBJ1-2; a possible D gene is TRBD1 (5 bases). V was pared by 3 bases and J by 3 bases, with 14 bases between. Germline V CDR1 and CDR2: SQVTM, ANQGSEA. CDR3 length equals 14 residues. CDR3 coding DNA: TGCAGCGTTGAGGGGCGCAAAGGGGACTATGGCTACACCTTC. Protein: CSVEGRKGDYGYTF.

V gene TRBV7-2 combines with J gene TRBJ2-7, with TRBD2 identical over 12 bases. The V and J ends lost 5 bases and 7 bases, in that order; junction bases with no gene match: 3. Germline V gene lookup returns CDR1 SGHTA and CDR2 FQGNSA. The CDR3 totals 13 residues. The CDR3 region has the DNA TGTGCCAGCAGCCGGACTAGCGGGGAAGAGCAGTACTTC. It codes for CASSRTSGEEQYF.

This chain links TRBV23-1 with TRBJ2-7; possible D gene TRBD1, 6 bases. TRBV23-1 is an ORF, with its function uncertain. CDR3 length: 17 residues. V lost 4 bases and J lost 2, with 21 bases in between. CDR3: CASSPGWGRDNPYEQYF. CDR3 sequence (DNA): TGCGCCAGCAGTCCGGGGTGGGGACGGGACAACCCCTACGAGCAGTACTTC.

V is TRBV27 and J is TRBJ2-3; D gene unclear. The CDR3 totals 13 residues. Per germline, CDR1 MNHEY and CDR2 SMNVEV (reference sequence). The V end was cut by 6 bases, the J end by 5 bases, with 12 bases between. The CDR3 DNA follows: TGTGCCAGCAGGCCCTTAGGAGAAGATACGCAGTATTTT. This sequence encodes CASRPLGEDTQYF.

This sequence joins TRBV19 and TRBJ2-1, with 11 bases fitting TRBD2. Unmatched junction bases numbered 23, after V lost 0 bases and J lost 7 bases. CDR1 is LNHDA, CDR2 SQIVND, per germline (reference sequence). The CDR3 is 22 residues long. CDR3 sequence reads: CASSIELPRTSGPSKLRNEQFF. CDR3 coding DNA: TGTGCCAGTAGTATAGAGCTCCCCCGGACTAGCGGGCCTTCAAAATTGAGAAATGAGCAGTTCTTC.

The chain recombines TRBV5-4 with TRBJ1-1; 8 bases map to TRBD1. CDR3 length: 15 residues. V lost 1 base to trimming and J lost 5 bases; unmatched junction nucleotides: 7. CDR1 is SGHNT, CDR2 YYREEE, per germline (reference sequence). CDR3 in DNA: TGTGCCAGCAGCTTGTTACCAGGGGGCCGGACTGAAGCTTTCTTT. Protein product: CASSLLPGGRTEAFF.

V gene TRBV5-4 combines with J gene TRBJ1-6; TRBD1 agrees at 12 bases. Losses at the gene ends were 3 bases for V and 2 bases for J; bases not matched to a gene: 3. This CDR3 comprises 17 residues. Per germline, CDR1 SGHNT and CDR2 YYREEE (reference sequence). For the CDR3, the DNA is TGTGCCAGCAGCTCCGGGACAGGGGGCACCTATAATTCACCCCTCCACTTT. It yields the protein CASSSGTGGTYNSPLHF.

This chain uses TRBV9 with TRBJ1-1; 9 positions agree with TRBD1. V lost 4 bases, J lost 0 bases, and 13 bases stayed unmatched. This CDR3 is 18 amino acids long. Germline V CDR1 and CDR2: SGDLS, YYNGEE. The CDR3 DNA sequence: TGTGCCAGCAGCCTAGCTCCACTACAGGGGGCCATGAACACTGAAGCTTTCTTT. As protein: CASSLAPLQGAMNTEAFF.

The DNA for the CDR3 is TGTGCCAGCAGCCTCATTGTAGGGGGCGGTGAGCAGTTCTTC. Residues: CASSLIVGGGEQFF. This sequence joins TRBV7-2 and TRBJ2-1; 7 bases agree with TRBD1. V lost 5 bases to trimming and J lost 9 bases; unmatched junction nucleotides: 10. Germline CDR1 SGHTA, CDR2 FQGNSA. This CDR3 has 14 amino acids.

The V and J genes are TRBV3-1 (or the pseudogene TRBV3-2) and TRBJ1-3, with D uncertain. Germline loops: CDR1 LGHDT, CDR2 YNNKEL (reference sequence). The CDR3 consists of 16 residues. With 0 bases removed from V and 3 bases from J, the gap between germline ends came to 12 bases. CDR3 region: CASSQDKSPGGNTIYF. The CDR3 DNA follows: TGTGCCAGCAGCCAAGATAAATCCCCGGGTGGAAACACCATATATTTT.

The chain joins TRBV27 to TRBJ2-7; a weak D match, TRBD1 (5 bases). The length of the CDR3 is 12 residues. Trimming pared 6 bases from V and 9 bases from J, leaving 15 bases between. The V gene's germline CDR1 is MNHEY and CDR2 SMNVEV (reference sequence). The CDR3 nucleotides are TGTGCCAGCAGAGGTCCAACAGGCGGGCAGTACTTC. It specifies CASRGPTGGQYF.

This chain links TRBV5-1 with TRBJ1-6; 7 bases line up with TRBD1. In germline, CDR1 is SGHRS, CDR2 YFSETQ. With 0 bases clipped from V and 8 bases from J, the junction kept 5 bases outside the gene matches. This CDR3 is built from 15 residues. The CDR3 nucleotides read TGCGCCAGCAGCTTGGAGGGGGCGCGGGATTCACCCCTCCACTTT. The encoded protein is CASSLEGARDSPLHF. Supplemented by reference TRBV5-1 and TRBJ1-6, the full variable domain reads KAGVTQTPRYLIKTRGQQVTLSCSPISGHRSVSWYQQTPGQGLQFLFEYFSETQRNKGNFPGRFSGRQFSNSRSEMNVSTLELGDSALYLCASSLEGARDSPLHFGNGTRLTVT.

The chain couples TRBV5-1 to TRBJ2-5, with D tentatively TRBD1 (6 bases). The CDR3 is 14 amino acids. Germline V lookup: CDR1 SGHRS, CDR2 YFSETQ. The V and J ends lost 0 bases and 1 base respectively, with 7 bases between them. The DNA of the CDR3 is TGCGCCAGCAGCTTGGGGACAGCCCAAGAGACCCAGTACTTC. Its translation is CASSLGTAQETQYF.

The J gene is TRBJ1-6, the V gene TRBV25-1; D unresolved. V was shortened by 7 bases and J by 15 bases, with 19 bases between the two germline ends. Germline V lookup: CDR1 MGHDK, CDR2 SYGVNS. The CDR3 runs 13 residues. The CDR3 nucleotides read TGTGCCAGCACTCAAAGAGGAGATAAGAGCCTCCACTTT. This sequence encodes CASTQRGDKSLHF.

This chain links TRBV6-4 with TRBJ1-5; weak D call: TRBD1 (5 bases). CDR3 length equals 13 residues. V was shortened by 5 bases and J by 0 bases, with 5 bases between the two germline ends. Per the germline V gene, CDR1 is MRHNA and CDR2 is SNTAGT. The CDR3 DNA follows: TGTGCCAGCAGTCAGGGTAGCAATCAGCCCCAGCATTTT. It translates to CASSQGSNQPQHF.

The V call is TRBV28, the J call TRBJ2-5, with TRBD1 matching 8 bases. The CDR3 is 15 amino acids. Losses at the gene ends were 6 bases for V and 1 base for J; bases not matched to a gene: 7. Germline CDR1 MDHEN, CDR2 SYDVKM. CDR3 DNA: TGTGCCAGCAGCCCTAGGACAGGGACCCAAGAGACCCAGTACTTC. This encodes CASSPRTGTQETQYF.